This T cell receptor (beta chain) was sequenced in a study of shared clonotypes between healthy human individuals. Notes on this clone: Its antigen is still unknown. The sample has other DNA sequences that encode this CDR3 too.

Deep was the level at which the assay was run. Sequenced by immunoSEQ multiplex PCR; TCRdb stores in-frame clones only, minus some. In the table there are about 750,000 clones, 80% to 95% of which are singletons. The CDR3 totals 13 residues. Trimming stripped 4 bases from V and 3 bases from J, with 11 bases between. CDR1 is SGHRS, CDR2 YFSETQ, per germline. Findings of the study overall: A few donors had roughly 5.2% of their naive CD4 clonotypes in common. Sorted-subset sequencing, rarefaction showed, was incomplete despite large depth.

Terminally differentiated effector memory CD45RA+ cells were excluded by CCR7 positive selection of CD45RO-negative cells. The chain couples TRBV5-1 to TRBJ2-7, with D perhaps matching TRBD2 (6 bases). The clonotype comes from a young man in good health. The sequencing sample was made of naive CD8+ T cells sorted from blood. In DNA form, the CDR3 reads TGCGCCAGCAGCCCGCGGGGCAGCTACGAGCAGTACTTC. Translating it yields CASSPRGSYEQYF.